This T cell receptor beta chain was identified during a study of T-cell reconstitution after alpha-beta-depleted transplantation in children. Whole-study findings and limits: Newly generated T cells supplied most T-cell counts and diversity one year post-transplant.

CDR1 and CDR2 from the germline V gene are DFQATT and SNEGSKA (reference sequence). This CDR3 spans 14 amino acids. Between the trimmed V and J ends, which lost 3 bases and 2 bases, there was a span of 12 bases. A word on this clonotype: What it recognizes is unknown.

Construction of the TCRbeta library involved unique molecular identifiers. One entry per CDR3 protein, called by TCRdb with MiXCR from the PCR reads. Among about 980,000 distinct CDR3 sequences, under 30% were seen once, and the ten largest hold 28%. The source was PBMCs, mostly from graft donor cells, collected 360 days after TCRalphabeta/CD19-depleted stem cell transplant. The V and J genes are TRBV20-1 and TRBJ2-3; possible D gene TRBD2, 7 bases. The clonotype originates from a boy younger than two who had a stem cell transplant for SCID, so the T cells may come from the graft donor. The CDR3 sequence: CSASPGGNTDTQYF. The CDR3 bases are TGCAGTGCTAGCCCGGGGGGCAACACAGATACGCAGTATTTT.